The entry below describes one T cell receptor (beta chain). Per the original data handling: Researchers report that nucleated cell counts were estimated from reference gene primer amplification. Repertoires were generated with immunoSEQ multiplex PCR, while TCRdb's copy carries only in-frame clones and drops some. V, J and clone size reflect that table, while D and trimming were determined from the DNA. This sample has 380,000 or so clones; 89% occur once, and the top ten carry over 1%. This entry comes from a study of blood T cell repertoires in COVID-19. Study at large: COVID-19 samples collected from the United States, Italy and Spain covered acute and convalescent phases. T cells, B-cell-depleted T cells, or PBMCs provided the cDNA or gDNA that served as material.

The CDR3 spans 16 residues. The germline V gene encodes CDR1 SNHLY and CDR2 FYNNEI. Trimming at V came to 6 bases and at J to 1 base, leaving 9 bases not matched to a gene. The sequence came from a man aged 35 to 55 with acute or convalescent COVID-19. The J gene is TRBJ2-3, the V gene TRBV2; 8 bases align to TRBD2. Material: peripheral blood. In DNA form, the CDR3 reads TGTGCCAGCAGCCAACCTACTAGCGGACGCACAGATACGCAGTATTTT. Translating it yields CASSQPTSGRTDTQYF.